Listed here are 32 T cell receptor beta chains from one sample, sequenced in a study of cytomegalovirus exposure and HLA in healthy donors. In the PCR, 60 Vbeta and 13 Jbeta primers were used. This table comes from immunoSEQ multiplex PCR, and its TCRdb copy is limited to in-frame clones, with some not included. The table includes roughly 200,000 clones, around 73% detected once. The sequenced material came from PBMCs. The receptors were gathered from a woman aged 25 to 45 in good health and CMV-seronegative.

J is TRBJ2-1 and V is TRBV19; 13 bases are shared with TRBD2. Germline assignment: CDR1 LNHDA and CDR2 SQIVND (reference sequence). The CDR3 sequence is 15 residues long. The V segment lost 3 bases and the J segment 10 bases; nucleotides outside the gene matches: 6. As DNA, the CDR3 is TGTGCCAGTAGTATCCGGACTAGCGGGAGTGACGAGCAGTTCTTC. Residues: CASSIRTSGSDEQFF.

V is TRBV18 and J is TRBJ2-7, with 7 nucleotides matching TRBD1. The trim removed 6 bases at V and 3 bases at J, leaving 11 bases unmatched. CDR3 length: 15 residues. Looked up from germline, CDR1 is KGHSH and CDR2 is LQKENI. The CDR3 sequence is CASSQLRDSYYEQYF. For the CDR3, the DNA is TGTGCCAGCTCCCAATTACGGGACAGTTACTACGAGCAGTACTTC. Variable domain in full (rest from reference TRBV18 and TRBJ2-7): NAGVMQNPRHLVRRRGQEARLRCSPMKGHSHVYWYRQLPEEGLKFMVYLQKENIIDESGMPKERFSAEFPKEGPSILRIQQVVRGDSAAYFCASSQLRDSYYEQYFGPGTRLTVT.

As for this clone: One end of the junction is discordant with germline, which a read error may explain. This chain joins TRBV6-1 and TRBJ1-2; D unresolved. The length of the CDR3 is 14 residues. Germline lookup yields CDR1 MNHNS and CDR2 SASEGT. CDR3 sequence reads: CASSEHLANYGYPF. The CDR3 DNA reads TGTGCCAGCAGTGAACATCTGGCGAACTATGGCTACCCCTTC.

The CDR3 protein is CASSPTLEGQGRKETQYF. CDR3 coding DNA: TGTGCCAGCAGCCCTACCCTGGAGGGACAGGGAAGAAAAGAGACCCAGTACTTC. The rearrangement links TRBV7-9 to TRBJ2-5, with TRBD1 identical over 9 bases. Unmatched junction bases numbered 16, after V lost 5 bases and J lost 3 bases. Germline assignment: CDR1 SEHNR and CDR2 FQNEAQ (reference sequence). This CDR3 has 18 residues.

This chain uses TRBV19 with TRBJ1-2, with 11 bases aligning to TRBD1. The CDR3 contains 13 residues. Germline V gene data show CDR1 as LNHDA and CDR2 as SQIVND (reference sequence). Trimming took 9 bases from V and 8 from J; bases not matched to a gene: 8. Here the CDR3 DNA reads TGTGCCAGCTGGGACAGGGGGTCAGGCGGCTACACCTTC. Translating gives CASWDRGSGGYTF.

This sequence joins TRBV30 and TRBJ1-4; perhaps TRBD1 as D (6 bases). The V end lost 3 bases, the J end lost 4 bases, and 12 bases lay between the germline ends. The CDR3 is 14 amino acids. Germline V gives CDR1 GTSNPN, CDR2 SVGIG (reference sequence). CDR3 region: CAWSAGQINEKLFF. For the CDR3, the DNA is TGTGCCTGGAGCGCTGGACAGATTAATGAAAAACTGTTTTTT.

This clone has only one observation. This chain joins TRBV10-3 and TRBJ1-1; the match to TRBD1 covers 12 bases. V lost 8 bases, J lost 4 bases, and 5 bases stayed unmatched. Germline CDR1 is ENHRY and CDR2 is SYGVKD. The CDR3 sequence is 14 residues long. CDR3 nucleotide sequence: TGTGCCATCGGGACAGGGGGCCTCACCACTGAAGCTTTCTTT. It translates to CAIGTGGLTTEAFF.

The chain employs TRBV12-2 and TRBJ2-1; the D call in the table, TRBD2, was not verified against the DNA. TRBV12-2 is marked as a pseudogene. There are 15 residues in the CDR3. CDR3 region: CASRLVRTSLDEQFF. The CDR3 DNA is TGTGCAAGTCGCTTAGTGAGGACTAGCCTCGATGAGCAGTTCTTC.

This clone was counted a single time. The rearrangement links TRBV5-5 to TRBJ2-5; TRBD2 aligns across 14 bases. Germline trimming cut 4 bases from V and 5 bases from J; bases unmatched to any gene: 7. This CDR3 is 16 amino acids long. Germline V gene sequence: CDR1 SGHKS, CDR2 YYEKEE (reference sequence). CDR3 sequence: CASSERTSGGSETQYF. The CDR3 DNA follows: TGTGCCAGCAGCGAAAGGACTAGCGGGGGGTCGGAGACCCAGTACTTC.

This clone was detected a few times. V is TRBV6-5 and J is TRBJ2-5; TRBD2 matches at 11 bases. The J call could be wrong; TRBJ2-7 is a better fit for the DNA end. This CDR3 has 15 amino acids. CDR1 is MNHEY and CDR2 is SVGAGI in the germline V gene. In DNA form, the CDR3 reads TGTGCCAGCAATCCGACTAGCGGGACGCTACACGAGCAGTACTTC. As protein: CASNPTSGTLHEQYF.

V is TRBV5-4 and J is TRBJ1-1; no reliable D call. V shed 9 bases and J shed 0 bases, with 12 bases lying between them. Germline assignment: CDR1 SGHNT and CDR2 YYREEE (reference sequence). The CDR3 loop spans 13 amino acids. The CDR3 protein is CAIRGEVNTEAFF. The CDR3 coding sequence is TGTGCCATCCGCGGGGAGGTGAACACTGAAGCTTTCTTT.

This clone was seen only a few times. The chain has TRBV12-5 and TRBJ1-2; possibly TRBD1 for D (5 bases). CDR3 length equals 13 residues. From germline, CDR1 is LGHNT and CDR2 FRNRAP. V was pared by 1 base and J by 13 bases, with 16 bases between. CDR3 in amino acids: CASGLGQSKDGTF. CDR3 nucleotide sequence: TGTGCTAGTGGTTTGGGACAGAGCAAAGACGGCACCTTC.

This clone came up once. This sequence joins TRBV28 and TRBJ1-5, with D possibly matching TRBD1 (5 bases). Germline values: CDR1 MDHEN, CDR2 SYDVKM. V was cut by 7 bases and J by 7 bases, with 17 bases left in between. The CDR3 consists of 14 residues. CDR3 nucleotides: TGTGCCAGCATCTCGCGGGGGGGGAGCCAGCCCCAGCATTTT. It yields the protein CASISRGGSQPQHF.

This chain connects TRBV6-7 to TRBJ1-2, with TRBD1 as a possible D gene (6 bases). TRBV6-7 falls under the ORF class, with uncertain function. This CDR3 spans 15 amino acids. V was cut by 2 bases and J by 6 bases, with 16 bases left in between. The CDR3 region has the DNA TGTGCCAGCAGTTACCCTAGGGGGATTAGTAATGGCTACACCTTC. This codes for CASSYPRGISNGYTF.

The chain carries TRBV4-2 and TRBJ2-7; 7 bases fit TRBD1. CDR1 LGHNA and CDR2 YNFKEQ come from the germline V gene. V shed 0 bases, J shed 2 bases, and the junction held 7 bases outside the gene matches. This CDR3 has 16 residues. CDR3 region: CASSQEGTGETYEQYF. CDR3 coding DNA: TGTGCCAGCAGCCAAGAGGGTACAGGGGAAACCTACGAGCAGTACTTC.

The genes are TRBV10-2 and TRBJ2-2; no reliable D call. The CDR3 runs 15 residues. The V gene lost 3 bases and the J gene lost 1 base, with 9 bases spanning the gap. The germline CDR1 and CDR2 sequences are WSHSY and SAAADI. This chain's CDR3 is CASSDPGWNTGELFF. CDR3 nucleotide sequence: TGCGCCAGCAGTGACCCCGGGTGGAACACCGGGGAGCTGTTTTTT.

This clone was observed once. The rearrangement joins TRBV28 to TRBJ2-3; 12 bases match TRBD2. Germline CDR1 is MDHEN and CDR2 is SYDVKM. The CDR3 is 18 residues long. The V segment lost 7 bases and the J segment 0 bases; nucleotides outside the gene matches: 11. The CDR3 sequence: CASTQTSGRPPSTDTQYF. The CDR3 DNA reads as TGTGCCAGCACCCAGACTAGCGGGAGACCCCCTAGCACAGATACGCAGTATTTT.

The V and J genes are TRBV4-2 and TRBJ2-1, with D possibly being TRBD1 (6 bases). Germline V gene lookup returns CDR1 LGHNA and CDR2 YNFKEQ. The CDR3 has 12 amino acids. The germline V and J ends were trimmed by 3 bases and 11 bases, with 11 bases remaining between them. CDR3 in amino acids: CASSHLGQKQFF. In DNA form, the CDR3 reads TGTGCCAGCAGCCACCTTGGACAGAAGCAGTTCTTC.

This chain connects TRBV27 to TRBJ1-1; no firm D call. The germline gives CDR1 MNHEY, CDR2 SMNVEV (reference sequence). Trimming removed 8 bases from V and 1 base from J, with 11 bases in between. The CDR3 is 13 amino acids. DNA for the CDR3: TGTGCCAGCCGGTGGGAGGGGAACACTGAAGCTTTCTTT. Its protein is CASRWEGNTEAFF.

The V and J genes are TRBV7-9 and TRBJ2-5; no firm D call. V was clipped by 5 bases and J by 7 bases, with 14 bases between them. The CDR3 runs to 13 residues. The germline V gene encodes CDR1 SEHNR and CDR2 FQNEAQ (reference sequence). The CDR3 bases are TGTGCCAGCAGCCTTGGGCCGGAAGGGACCCAGTACTTC. Translated: CASSLGPEGTQYF.

The genes are TRBV30 and TRBJ2-7; possible D gene TRBD1, 5 bases. Trimming cost V 5 bases and J 7 bases, with 33 bases left between them. Germline V gene sequence: CDR1 GTSNPN, CDR2 SVGIG (reference sequence). The CDR3 has 18 residues. As DNA, the CDR3 is TGTGCCTGGGACCGAACTGTTTCGACTGGGATGGACAAGGTGGAGCAGTACTTC. This gives the protein CAWDRTVSTGMDKVEQYF. Complete variable domain (other parts from reference TRBV30 and TRBJ2-7): SQTIHQWPATLVQPVGSPLSLECTVEGTSNPNLYWYRQAAGRGLQLLFYSVGIGQISSEVPQNLSASRPQDRQFILSSKKLLLSDSGFYLCAWDRTVSTGMDKVEQYFGPGTRLTVT.

This rearrangement joins TRBV6-1 to TRBJ1-1; the match to TRBD1 covers 7 bases. Germline values: CDR1 MNHNS, CDR2 SASEGT. This CDR3 spans 15 amino acids. Trimming at V came to 9 bases and at J to 1 base, leaving 11 bases not matched to a gene. The CDR3 region is CASSQGTEWNTEAFF. The CDR3 DNA is TGTGCCAGTTCTCAGGGGACAGAATGGAACACTGAAGCTTTCTTT.

The chain links TRBV7-8 to TRBJ2-1; 11 bases are a match to TRBD2. V gave up 3 bases and J gave up 9 bases; unmatched junction bases: 1. Germline V gene sequence: CDR1 SGHVS, CDR2 FQNEAQ. CDR3 size: 13 residues. In DNA form, the CDR3 reads TGTGCCAGCAGCTTTACTAGCGGGAGTGAGCAGTTCTTC. It encodes CASSFTSGSEQFF. The variable domain in full, completed from reference TRBV7-8 and TRBJ2-1, reads GAGVSQSPRYKVAKRGQDVALRCDPISGHVSLFWYQQALGQGPEFLTYFQNEAQLDKSGLPSDRFFAERPEGSVSTLKIQRTQQEDSAVYLCASSFTSGSEQFFGPGTRLTVL.

V gene TRBV14 combines with J gene TRBJ2-7; D is unresolved. The germline V and J ends were trimmed by 4 bases and 3 bases, with 10 bases remaining between them. The CDR3 loop spans 13 amino acids. CDR1 is SGHDN and CDR2 is FVKESK in the germline V gene. As DNA, the CDR3 is TGTGCCAGCAGCCGAGGCTATCACTACGAGCAGTACTTC. It yields the protein CASSRGYHYEQYF.

The genes are TRBV5-8 and TRBJ2-7, with D unclear. Trimming left V 4 bases short and J 6 bases short, with 11 bases between. The CDR3 is made up of 12 amino acids. The germline gives CDR1 SGHTS, CDR2 YDEGEE. CDR3 bases: TGTGCCAGCAGCCTAGTTTTACGCGAGCAGTACTTC. As protein: CASSLVLREQYF.

This sequence joins TRBV10-3 and TRBJ2-7; 9 bases match TRBD1. The J segment lost 5 bases and the V segment lost 7 bases, leaving 6 bases of the junction unmatched. There are 13 residues in the CDR3. Germline-derived CDR1 and CDR2 are ENHRY and SYGVKD. In nucleotides, the CDR3 is TGTGCCATCACCGGGACAGGGATCCACGAGCAGTACTTC. This gives the protein CAITGTGIHEQYF.

This chain uses TRBV6-4 with TRBJ2-1, with 9 bases matching TRBD2. There are 16 residues in the CDR3. The V segment lost 0 bases and the J segment 5 bases; nucleotides outside the gene matches: 5. The germline CDR1 and CDR2 sequences are MRHNA and SNTAGT. The CDR3 region has the DNA TGTGCCAGCAGTGACTCGGGCGGGGGGGTTAACAATGAGCAGTTCTTC. The encoded protein is CASSDSGGGVNNEQFF.

This chain links TRBV13 with TRBJ2-7, with 9 bases lining up with TRBD1. Losses at the gene ends were 5 bases for V and 2 bases for J; bases not matched to a gene: 4. The CDR3 has 14 amino acids. Germline CDR1 and CDR2: PRHDT and FYEKMQ (reference sequence). The CDR3 DNA reads TGTGCCAGCAGCACCCGGGACAGGGCCTACGAGCAGTACTTC. This gives the protein CASSTRDRAYEQYF.

This CDR3 is CASSLGPRGQETQYF. The CDR3 DNA is TGTGCCAGCAGTTTAGGCCCCCGGGGGCAAGAGACCCAGTACTTC. The rearrangement links TRBV28 to TRBJ2-5; D possibly corresponds to TRBD2 (6 bases). The CDR3 has 15 amino acids. V lost 2 bases, J lost 2 bases, and 12 bases lay in between. The V gene's germline CDR1 is MDHEN and CDR2 SYDVKM.

This chain joins TRBV27 and TRBJ2-7; TRBD1 matches 9 bases. CDR3 length equals 15 residues. Germline V gives CDR1 MNHEY, CDR2 SMNVEV (reference sequence). The V gene end was trimmed by 0 bases and the J gene end by 0 bases; junction bases not matched to a gene: 0. CDR3 residues: CASSLSGQGSYEQYF. In DNA form, the CDR3 reads TGTGCCAGCAGTTTATCGGGACAGGGCTCCTACGAGCAGTACTTC.

The chain couples TRBV27 to TRBJ2-7, with 7 bases lining up with TRBD2. V lost 9 bases and J lost 2; bases outside the gene matches: 10. Germline V gene sequence: CDR1 MNHEY, CDR2 SMNVEV (reference sequence). This CDR3 has 14 residues. The CDR3 protein is CASGSGGTPYEQYF. The CDR3 nucleotides read TGTGCCAGTGGATCCGGGGGGACCCCCTACGAGCAGTACTTC.

As to this clone: Other DNA sequences of this sample code for an identical CDR3. The rearrangement uses TRBV5-4 and TRBJ1-1; no firm D call. The CDR3 sequence is 13 residues long. From germline, CDR1 is SGHNT and CDR2 YYREEE (reference sequence). Deletions cut 0 bases from V and 1 base from J, with 4 bases between. In DNA, the CDR3 is TGTGCCAGCAGCTTGGACAGGAACACTGAAGCTTTCTTT. It encodes CASSLDRNTEAFF.